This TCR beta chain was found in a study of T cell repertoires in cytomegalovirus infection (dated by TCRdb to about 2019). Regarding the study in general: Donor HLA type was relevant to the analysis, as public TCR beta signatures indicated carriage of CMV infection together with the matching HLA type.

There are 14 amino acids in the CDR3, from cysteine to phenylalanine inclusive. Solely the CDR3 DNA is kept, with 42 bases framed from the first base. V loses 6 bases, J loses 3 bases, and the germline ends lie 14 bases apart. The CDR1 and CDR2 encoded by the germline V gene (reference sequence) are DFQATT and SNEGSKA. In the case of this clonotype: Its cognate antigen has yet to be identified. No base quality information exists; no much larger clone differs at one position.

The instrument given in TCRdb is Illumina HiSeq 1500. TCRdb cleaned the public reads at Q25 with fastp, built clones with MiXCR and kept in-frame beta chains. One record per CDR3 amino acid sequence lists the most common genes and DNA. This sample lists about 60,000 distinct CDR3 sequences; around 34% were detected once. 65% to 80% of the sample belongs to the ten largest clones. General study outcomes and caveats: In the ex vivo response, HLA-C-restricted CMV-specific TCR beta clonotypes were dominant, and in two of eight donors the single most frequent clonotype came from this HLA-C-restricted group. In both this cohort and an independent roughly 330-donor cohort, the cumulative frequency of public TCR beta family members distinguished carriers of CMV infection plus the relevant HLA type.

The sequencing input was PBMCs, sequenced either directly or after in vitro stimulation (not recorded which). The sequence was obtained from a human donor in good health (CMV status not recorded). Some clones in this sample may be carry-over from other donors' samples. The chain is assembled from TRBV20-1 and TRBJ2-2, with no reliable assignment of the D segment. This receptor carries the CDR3 CSAKTRSHTGELFF. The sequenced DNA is TGCAGTGCAAAGACCCGCAGCCACACCGGGGAGCTGTTTTTT.